This T cell receptor beta chain was observed in a study of T-cell memory formation after mild COVID-19. CDR3 length: 15 residues. The germline gives CDR1 DFQATT, CDR2 SNEGSKA (reference sequence). V dropped 3 bases and J dropped 5 bases, with 16 bases sitting between them. A single record per CDR3 protein comes from TCRdb applying MiXCR to the 5' RACE reads. The sample records roughly 220,000 distinct CDR3 sequences, approximately 10% being singletons. This clonotype was counted a few times. V gene TRBV20-1 combines with J gene TRBJ1-4; possible D gene TRBD1, 6 bases. Material: PBMCs or a T cell subset sorted from them (not recorded which). The TCR originated in a man between 18 and 35 years old who had mild COVID-19 (a few samples of this study predate the infection). Cell type and time point are not known. CDR3 nucleotides: TGCAGTGCTAGGGCCGAGGACAGACTAAATGAAAAACTGTTTTTT. It translates to CSARAEDRLNEKLFF.